These 23 T cell receptor beta chains share one sample of origin, sequenced in a study of T cells expressing NK-cell markers. TCRdb reprocessed the 5' RACE reads and reports one entry per CDR3 protein, with no DNA. In all, the sample yields 500,000 to 700,000 distinct CDR3 sequences. The sequencing input was blood T cells: a sorted CD56 or NKG2C T cell subset, CD4+ or CD8+ T cells, or bulk PBMC T cells (not recorded which). These receptors were collected from a man aged 18 to 30 in good health.

The chain carries TRBV7-2 and TRBJ2-1. CDR1 and CDR2 (germline): SGHTA, FQGNSA. CDR3 length: 13 amino acids. CDR3 in amino acids: CASSLAGVGEQFF. Filled out from reference TRBV7-2 and TRBJ2-1, the complete variable domain reads GAGVSQSPSNKVTEKGKDVELRCDPISGHTALYWYRQSLGQGLEFLIYFQGNSAPDKSGLPSDRFSAERTGGSVSTLTIQRTQQEDSAVYLCASSLAGVGEQFFGPGTRLTVL.

This sequence joins TRBV15 and TRBJ2-1. This CDR3 has 15 amino acids. Germline assignment: CDR1 LNHNV and CDR2 YYDKDF (reference sequence). The CDR3 spells CATSRVDVTYNEQFF.

The CDR3 protein is CSARTGGDLGELFF. This chain joins TRBV20-1 and TRBJ2-2; the TCRdb call, TRBD1, lacks DNA for checking. The CDR3 has 14 residues. CDR1 DFQATT and CDR2 SNEGSKA come from the germline V gene (reference sequence).

This chain connects TRBV4-1 to TRBJ2-3; without DNA, the TCRdb call of TRBD2 cannot be checked. CDR3 length: 16 amino acids. Per the germline V gene, CDR1 is MGHRA and CDR2 is YSYEKL. CDR3 sequence: CASSQEGGGSGDTQYF.

CDR3 protein: CASSARQGRTEAFF. The V call is TRBV12-3 or TRBV12-4, the J call TRBJ1-1; the TCRdb call, TRBD1, lacks DNA for checking. This CDR3 has 14 residues.

The chain couples TRBV28 to TRBJ2-5; absent DNA, TCRdb's TRBD1 call cannot be checked. From germline, CDR1 is MDHEN and CDR2 SYDVKM. There are 15 residues in the CDR3. The CDR3: CASSSGQGASGTQYF.

V is TRBV4-3 and J is TRBJ2-3; TCRdb's D gene call, TRBD1, goes unchecked for lack of DNA. This CDR3 has 16 residues. The V gene's germline CDR1 is LGHNA and CDR2 YSLEER. The CDR3 loop is CASSQDTQGATDTQYF.

V and J are TRBV5-5 and TRBJ1-1; TCRdb's D gene call, TRBD1, goes unchecked for lack of DNA. The CDR3 spans 15 residues. The V gene's germline CDR1 is SGHKS and CDR2 YYEKEE (reference sequence). The CDR3 loop is CASSLDGTGNTEAFF.

The chain is built from TRBV5-1 and TRBJ1-1; the D call of TRBD1 rests on TCRdb alone, since no DNA is present to check it. Germline values: CDR1 SGHRS, CDR2 YFSETQ. The CDR3 extends over 15 amino acids. This CDR3 is CASSAGQGGLAEAFF.

The chain couples TRBV6-4 to TRBJ2-3; TCRdb names TRBD1, which stays unverified in the absence of DNA. The CDR3 extends over 14 amino acids. CDR1 is MRHNA, CDR2 SNTAGT, per germline. The CDR3 region is CASRRDRGTDTQYF.

The rearrangement uses TRBV28 and TRBJ2-3; TCRdb outputs TRBD2, but without DNA this stays unchecked. Germline loops: CDR1 MDHEN, CDR2 SYDVKM. The CDR3 loop spans 13 amino acids. CDR3 loop: CASSRDFTDTQYF.

V is TRBV11-3 and J is TRBJ2-4; TCRdb reports TRBD1, a call that lacks DNA to check it against. This CDR3 contains 17 residues. Germline CDR1 reads SGHNT; CDR2 reads YENEEA. The CDR3 loop reads CASSLVLGDAAKNIQYF.

The rearrangement uses TRBV7-9 and TRBJ2-1; there is no DNA to check the TCRdb D call of TRBD2. The CDR3 is made up of 16 amino acids. Germline V lookup: CDR1 SEHNR, CDR2 FQNEAQ (reference sequence). Here the CDR3 reads CASSGTGLPLRNEQFF.

The genes are TRBV6-5 and TRBJ1-2. This CDR3 contains 18 residues. Germline CDR1 is MNHEY and CDR2 is SVGAGI. CDR3 sequence: CASSSYGRASSPLYGYTF.

The chain has TRBV29-1 and TRBJ1-5. The germline gives CDR1 SQVTM, CDR2 ANQGSEA. The CDR3 length is 13 residues. The CDR3 sequence is CSVLMGPNQPQHF.

The V and J genes are TRBV15 and TRBJ1-6. Germline V CDR1 and CDR2: LNHNV, YYDKDF (reference sequence). The CDR3 spans 17 residues. The CDR3 protein is CATSRDPAQSRNSPLHF.

The chain uses TRBV20-1 and TRBJ2-1; TCRdb picks TRBD2, but there is no DNA to check that call. This CDR3 is 14 amino acids long. Germline CDR1 is DFQATT and CDR2 is SNEGSKA (reference sequence). This CDR3 is CSARGRQFYNEQFF.

The chain is built from TRBV5-1 and TRBJ2-2. The CDR3 is 16 amino acids. Germline V gene lookup returns CDR1 SGHRS and CDR2 YFSETQ. CDR3 sequence: CASSLSFRSGTGELFF.

This sequence joins TRBV24-1 and TRBJ2-2; absent DNA, TCRdb's TRBD2 call cannot be checked. The CDR3 consists of 14 residues. Germline CDR1 and CDR2: KGHDR and SFDVKD. CDR3 in amino acids: CATQGLVNTGELFF.

The chain is built from TRBV12-3 or TRBV12-4 and TRBJ2-5; TCRdb's assignment of TRBD2 cannot be checked, as there is no DNA. The CDR3 consists of 14 residues. The CDR3 protein is CASSFGGDGETQYF.

The chain couples TRBV9 to TRBJ2-5; there is no DNA to check the TCRdb D call of TRBD1. The CDR3 runs to 15 residues. The germline V gene has CDR1 SGDLS and CDR2 YYNGEE. CDR3 in amino acids: CASSPTGGRQETQYF.

The J gene is TRBJ2-3, the V gene TRBV27; TCRdb's D gene call, TRBD2, goes unchecked for lack of DNA. Germline V gene lookup returns CDR1 MNHEY and CDR2 SMNVEV (reference sequence). The CDR3 sequence is 19 residues long. This chain's CDR3 is CASSLVTLRGRLSTDTQYF.

The chain links TRBV6-5 to TRBJ1-2; TCRdb gives TRBD1 as the D gene, but with no DNA this cannot be confirmed. The CDR3 extends over 12 amino acids. The germline CDR1 and CDR2 sequences are MNHEY and SVGAGI. CDR3 amino acids: CASSRQGGGYTF.